This TCR beta chain emerged from a study of shared clonotypes between healthy human individuals. The CDR3 has 13 residues. The germline V gene has CDR1 SGHTA and CDR2 FQGNSA. V lost 1 base and J lost 6, with 10 bases in between. Clones were sequenced by immunoSEQ multiplex PCR, and TCRdb holds only the in-frame ones, with some missing. This sample has about 1 million clones; 75% occur once, and the top ten carry around 1.5%. This clone came up many times. The rearrangement uses TRBV7-2 and TRBJ2-7; D is ambiguous. Sample: memory CD4+ T cells sorted from blood. Documented subset: CD45RA-negative fraction. The receptor's source is a young man in good health. The chain's CDR3 is CASSLESLGEQYF. The CDR3 DNA is TGTGCCAGCAGCTTAGAAAGTCTTGGCGAGCAGTACTTC.